Given below is one T cell receptor beta chain in context. This CDR3 region has 12 residues. Germline V gene data show CDR1 as ENHRY and CDR2 as SYGVKD. The V end lost 5 bases, the J end lost 5 bases, and 9 bases lay between the germline ends. Participant-given clinical history determined each cohort assignment. The sample is drawn from a study of blood T cell repertoires in COVID-19. Study-wide background: The study drew acute and convalescent COVID-19 samples from the United States, Italy and Spain. Nucleic acid was either cDNA or gDNA, and it came from T cells, B-cell-depleted T cells, or PBMCs.

Methods used by the authors: For nucleated cells, counts were estimated from reference gene primer amplification. Sequencing used immunoSEQ multiplex PCR; TCRdb keeps in-frame clones, though not all of them. The DNA was the basis for D and trimming; V, J and clone size are from that table. The sample includes about 270,000 clones, 80% to 90% of them seen just once. The chain is built from TRBV10-3 and TRBJ2-5; D is possibly TRBD1 (6 bases). This TCR was sampled from a woman in her late teens or twenties who had recovered from COVID-19. The sequenced sample was PBMCs or T cells enriched from blood (not recorded which). CDR3 amino acids: CAISTGSETQYF. Written as DNA, the CDR3 is TGTGCCATCAGTACAGGGTCGGAGACCCAGTACTTC.